This is a list of T cell receptor beta chains from one sample in a study of early T cells in non-severe SARS-CoV-2 infection. TCRdb reanalysed the 5' RACE reads using MiXCR and keeps one entry per CDR3 protein. The sample shows roughly 35,000 distinct CDR3 sequences, 6% to 8.5% of them seen only once. Sequenced sample: whole blood. The receptors stem from an adult who was a healthcare worker with PCR-confirmed SARS-CoV-2 infection or an uninfected control (not recorded which). Both conserved end residues are part of each CDR3. D genes are given only for firm matches. Part of the rows lack a size; the others show once, few, many or a class for expanded clones.

>few|TRBD1|TRBV28|13|TRBJ2-1
CASGTGGRNEQFF
TGTGCCAGCGGGACAGGGGGCAGGAATGAGCAGTTCTTC
>few|-|TRBV2|13|TRBJ1-1
CASSDWTSTEAFF
TGTGCCAGCAGTGATTGGACAAGCACTGAAGCTTTCTTT
>many|-|TRBV29-1|12|TRBJ1-2
CSVVRGDYGYTF
TGCAGCGTTGTTCGTGGGGACTATGGCTACACCTTC
>-|-|TRBV5-5|12|TRBJ2-5
CASSLGQETQYF
TGTGCCAGCAGCTTGGGCCAAGAGACCCAGTACTTC
>few|-|TRBV19|15|TRBJ1-5
CASSLQVYSNQPQHF
TGTGCCAGTAGTCTACAGGTTTATAGCAATCAGCCCCAGCATTTT
>many|-|TRBV6-5|12|TRBJ1-2
CASKTGKGGYTF
TGTGCCAGCAAGACAGGAAAAGGAGGCTACACCTTC
>many|-|TRBV21-1|19|TRBJ2-3
CASSKGNPSLAGATDTQYF
TGTGCCAGCAGCAAAGGGAATCCTAGCCTAGCGGGAGCCACAGATACGCAGTATTTT
>many|-|TRBV2|14|TRBJ2-5
CASSEGQYQETQYF
TGTGCCAGCAGTGAAGGACAGTACCAAGAGACCCAGTACTTC
>many|-|TRBV20-1|14|TRBJ2-7
CSARPRGGSYEQYF
TGCAGTGCCCGGCCGAGGGGAGGATCCTACGAGCAGTACTTC
>-|-|TRBV6-5|15|TRBJ2-3
CASSYSSVNTDTQYF
TGTGCCAGCAGTTACTCGAGCGTAAACACAGATACGCAGTATTTT
>many|-|TRBV27|13|TRBJ1-2
CASRVTRQGSYTF
TGTGCCAGCAGGGTAACCCGGCAAGGGAGCTACACCTTC
>few|-|TRBV28|12|TRBJ2-2
CASSFGTGELFF
TGTGCCAGCAGTTTCGGCACCGGGGAGCTGTTTTTT
>-|-|TRBV9|16|TRBJ2-1
CASSPSPRSGSNEQFF
TGTGCCAGCAGCCCGTCCCCCAGGTCCGGCAGCAATGAGCAGTTCTTC
>many|-|TRBV20-1|13|TRBJ1-2
CSARRIRAYGYTF
TGCAGTGCCCGTCGAATACGGGCCTATGGCTACACCTTC
>few|-|TRBV5-1|16|TRBJ1-1
CASSLGAGTLGAEAFF
TGCGCCAGCAGCTTGGGGGCAGGGACCTTGGGAGCTGAAGCTTTCTTT
>-|TRBD1|TRBV7-3|14|TRBJ2-7
CASSLTGGIHEQYF
TGTGCCAGCAGCTTGACAGGGGGAATCCACGAGCAGTACTTC
>many|-|TRBV7-3|13|TRBJ2-2
CASSPLVGGELFF
TGTGCCAGCAGCCCACTTGTGGGCGGGGAGCTGTTTTTT
>-|TRBD1|TRBV30|16|TRBJ2-3
CAWSPLGQGKTDTQYF
TGTGCCTGGAGTCCACTGGGACAGGGGAAAACAGATACGCAGTATTTT
>many|-|TRBV28|13|TRBJ2-7
CASSLWQTYEQYF
TGTGCCAGCAGTTTATGGCAGACCTACGAGCAGTACTTC
>few|-|TRBV29-1|10|TRBJ2-3
CSVFTDTQYF
TGCAGCGTTTTCACAGATACGCAGTATTTT
>few|-|TRBV11-2|15|TRBJ1-1
CASSLDVGGGSEAFF
TGTGCCAGCAGCTTAGATGTCGGGGGCGGCTCTGAAGCTTTCTTT